The present entry profiles one T cell receptor beta chain with its context. Its antigen is not known. cDNA encoding TCR beta was synthesized via 5'RACE template switching incorporating UMIs. Reprocessing the 5' RACE reads, TCRdb reports a single entry for every CDR3 protein and omits DNA. This specimen shows about 160,000 distinct CDR3 sequences; the ten leading clones hold 20%. The V gene's germline CDR1 is MNHEY and CDR2 SMNVEV (reference sequence). The CDR3 extends over 16 amino acids. The data stem from a study of T cells expressing NK-cell markers. About the study: Investigators obtained TCR beta repertoires from sorted CD3+CD56+NKG2C+, CD3+CD56+NKG2C- and CD3+CD56-NKG2C+ T cells.

Findings and limits, study-wide: Top CD8+ clonotypes included the dominant CD3+CD56+NKG2C+ clonotypes in six donors.

Sequencing was carried out using blood T cells: a sorted CD56 or NKG2C T cell subset, CD4+ or CD8+ T cells, or bulk PBMC T cells (not recorded which). The rearrangement uses TRBV27 and TRBJ2-7; without DNA, the TCRdb call of TRBD1 cannot be checked. The origin of this receptor is a man aged 18 to 69 in good health. This CDR3 reads CASSLSRGDRTYEQYF.